Listed below are T cell receptor beta chains from one sample, sequenced in a study of blood T cell repertoires in COVID-19. The protocol was immunoSEQ multiplex PCR, while the TCRdb copy is restricted to in-frame clones and leaves out a portion. The sample holds around 110,000 clones; approximately 81% are singletons and the top ten take roughly 4.3%. Sequenced sample: peripheral blood. Receptors were obtained from a human donor in a cohort sampled during active COVID-19. CDR3s include the opening cysteine and the closing phenylalanine or tryptophan. The D gene is left open where the match is weak. Where a row states a size, it is once, few, many or the class of an expanded clone; other rows omit it.

clone_size	v_call	d_call	cdr3_length	j_call	cdr3_aa	cdr3_nt
.	TRBV29-1	TRBD2	15	TRBJ2-1	CSVELRAGTYNEQFF	TGCAGCGTCGAACTAAGAGCGGGAACCTACAATGAGCAGTTCTTC
.	TRBV2	TRBD1	14	TRBJ1-2	CASSRQGAKYGYTF	TGTGCCAGCAGTCGACAGGGGGCTAAGTATGGCTACACCTTC
.	TRBV19	.	11	TRBJ1-1	CASRRWTEAFF	TGTGCCAGTAGGAGGTGGACTGAAGCTTTCTTT
.	TRBV4-3	.	16	TRBJ2-5	CASSYSGSLFQETQYF	TGCGCCAGCAGCTATAGCGGCTCCCTTTTTCAAGAGACCCAGTACTTC
once	TRBV7-2	.	14	TRBJ2-3	CASSDRDLTDTQYF	TGTGCCAGCAGCGACAGGGACTTAACAGATACGCAGTATTTT
.	TRBV19	TRBD1	16	TRBJ1-1	CASSMERDRGDTEAFF	TGTGCCAGTAGTATGGAACGGGACAGGGGGGACACTGAAGCTTTCTTT
few	TRBV3-1/TRBV3-2	TRBD1	15	TRBJ1-5	CASSLGQGSNQPQHF	TGTGCCAGCAGCCTGGGACAGGGGAGCAATCAGCCCCAGCATTTT
.	TRBV18	.	14	TRBJ2-2	CASFAAGRTGELFF	TGTGCCAGCTTCGCGGCAGGGCGTACCGGGGAGCTGTTTTTT
.	TRBV28	.	14	TRBJ1-4	CASSFPDNNEKLFF	TGTGCCAGCAGTTTCCCTGACAATAATGAAAAACTGTTTTTT
few	TRBV27	.	13	TRBJ1-5	CASSLTPEGPQHF	TGTGCCAGCAGTTTAACCCCGGAGGGCCCCCAGCATTTT
.	TRBV5-4	.	17	TRBJ1-2	CASSPGGGIVTNYGYTF	TGTGCCAGCAGCCCTGGCGGGGGGATAGTAACTAACTATGGCTACACCTTC
.	TRBV7-2	.	12	TRBJ1-2	CASSTQGGGYTF	TGTGCCAGCAGCACCCAGGGAGGAGGCTACACCTTC
.	TRBV30	TRBD2	14	TRBJ2-7	CAWSRGGSSYEQYF	TGTGCCTGGAGCCGGGGGGGGAGTTCCTACGAGCAGTACTTC
.	TRBV6-5	TRBD2	13	TRBJ2-3	CASGRTSADTQYF	TGTGCCAGCGGCAGGACTAGCGCAGATACGCAGTATTTT
few	TRBV27	.	15	TRBJ2-7	CAAAAYIGSSYEQYF	TGTGCCGCCGCGGCCTACATCGGTAGCTCCTACGAGCAGTACTTC
once	TRBV29-1	TRBD1	17	TRBJ2-3	CSVKGPIRDRVTDTQYF	TGCAGCGTCAAGGGCCCCATCCGGGACAGGGTTACAGATACGCAGTATTTT
.	TRBV7-2	.	13	TRBJ2-2	CASSLTAGGELFF	TGTGCCAGCAGCTTAACCGCGGGCGGGGAGCTGTTTTTT
.	TRBV20-1	TRBD1	11	TRBJ2-5	CSPDRVETQYF	TGCAGCCCCGACAGGGTCGAGACCCAGTACTTC